Listed here are 5 T cell receptor beta chains from one sample, sequenced in a study of blood T cells in healthy people across ages. A second PCR of about 7 to 12 cycles used a sample-barcoded 5' primer and a J-beta primer mix. TCRdb re-called the 5' RACE reads through MiXCR, storing one row per CDR3 protein. The repertoire holds 1.5 million to 1.9 million distinct CDR3 sequences, with 42% as singletons. Input material: blood. The receptors derive from a woman younger than 35 in good health.

This chain links TRBV7-7 with TRBJ2-3; tentatively, D is TRBD2 (6 bases). Germline V gives CDR1 SSHAT, CDR2 FNYEAQ (reference sequence). The length of the CDR3 is 15 residues. This CDR3 is CAGSQGLSSTDTQYF. CDR3 sequence (DNA): TGTGCTGGCAGCCAGGGACTGTCTAGCACAGATACGCAGTATTTT.

V usage is TRBV20-1 and J usage is TRBJ2-7, with a weak D call TRBD1 (6 bases). CDR1 is DFQATT and CDR2 is SNEGSKA in the germline V gene (reference sequence). The CDR3 is made up of 14 amino acids. Trimming left V 2 bases short and J 1 base short, with 12 bases between. CDR3 loop: CSARRDTKSYEQYF. CDR3 sequence (DNA): TGCAGTGCTAGAAGGGACACTAAATCCTACGAGCAGTACTTC.

This clonotype was seen a handful of times. The CDR3 DNA follows: TGTGCCAGCAGTTTATCAGCCGGGGCTGATACGCAGTATTTT. As protein: CASSLSAGADTQYF. The chain links TRBV27 to TRBJ2-3; possibly TRBD1 or TRBD2 for D (5 bases each). V shed 0 bases and J shed 6 bases, with 10 bases lying between them. CDR1 and CDR2 from the germline V gene are MNHEY and SMNVEV (reference sequence). CDR3 length equals 14 residues.

V and J are TRBV10-3 and TRBJ2-5, with a possible D match to TRBD2 (6 bases). CDR3 length: 14 amino acids. CDR1 and CDR2 (germline): ENHRY, SYGVKD. V lost 4 bases to trimming and J lost 1 base, with 10 bases between them. CDR3 nucleotide sequence: TGTGCCATCAGTGGGACTACTCCCCAAGAGACCCAGTACTTC. Residues: CAISGTTPQETQYF.

This clonotype was counted only a few times. This sequence joins TRBV6-2 or TRBV6-3 and TRBJ1-1; D ambiguous. In germline, CDR1 is MNHEY, CDR2 SVGEGT. V lost 1 base, J lost 3 bases, and 12 bases lay in between. This CDR3 comprises 15 residues. This CDR3 reads CASSYYLVGDTEAFF. The CDR3 bases are TGTGCCAGCAGTTACTACCTTGTTGGGGACACTGAAGCTTTCTTT.